The 29 T cell receptor beta chains below all came from one sample that was sequenced in a study of a mutant IDH1 vaccine in newly diagnosed glioma. These TCRs are of unknown antigen specificity. The time point was: week 23, last vaccination. The content of each vaccine dose was 300 ug of mutant IDH1 20-mer peptide, and topical imiquimod accompanied it. Measured with immunoSEQ multiplex PCR; TCRdb has only the in-frame clones, and not every one. Here the sample spans 60,000 to 100,000 clones, 75% to 90% being singletons. The source material was PBMCs, sampled from a glioma patient whose treatment included an IDH1 peptide vaccine. The origin of the receptors is a woman between 50 and 59 years old with glioma.

This clone has just a few counts. The chain combines TRBV19 with TRBJ2-2; D remains ambiguous. The CDR3 loop spans 14 amino acids. The germline V gene has CDR1 LNHDA and CDR2 SQIVND (reference sequence). With 4 bases removed from V and 6 bases from J, the gap between germline ends came to 12 bases. This CDR3 reads CASSTLEWAGELFF. The CDR3 nucleotides read TGTGCCAGTAGTACCCTCGAGTGGGCCGGGGAGCTGTTTTTT.

This clone was seen only a few times. The V and J genes are TRBV5-6 and TRBJ1-1; a possible D gene is TRBD1 (6 bases). The V end lost 5 bases, the J end lost 5 bases, and 16 bases lay between the germline ends. The germline V gene encodes CDR1 SGHDT and CDR2 YYEEEE. The CDR3 is 14 amino acids. The CDR3 DNA reads TGTGCCAGCAGGTCCCGGGGGGCAGGGACTGAAGCTTTCTTT. This encodes CASRSRGAGTEAFF.

The chain employs TRBV4-1 and TRBJ2-7, with TRBD2 identical over 10 bases. CDR1 and CDR2 (germline): MGHRA, YSYEKL. The CDR3 totals 17 residues. V lost 0 bases, J lost 6 bases, and 11 bases stayed unmatched. CDR3 residues: CASSQDLVAGGLREQYF. CDR3 DNA sequence: TGCGCCAGCAGCCAAGATCTGGTAGCGGGAGGCCTACGCGAGCAGTACTTC.

The chain uses TRBV5-1 and TRBJ2-5; the D is unclear. The germline V gene has CDR1 SGHRS and CDR2 YFSETQ. This CDR3 is 11 amino acids long. Trimming took off 4 bases at V and 5 bases at J, with 6 bases between the two ends. The CDR3 coding sequence is TGCGCCAGCAGCACTGCTGAGACCCAGTACTTC. It encodes CASSTAETQYF.

The genes are TRBV7-3 and TRBJ2-3; D may be TRBD2 (6 bases). Trimming took 5 bases from V and 6 from J, leaving 15 bases between them. This CDR3 spans 14 amino acids. Germline V gene data show CDR1 as SGHTA and CDR2 as FQGTGA. CDR3 in DNA: TGTGCCAGCAGCGCCAACCCGGCGGGGGATACGCAGTATTTT. Translation: CASSANPAGDTQYF.

This chain joins TRBV27 and TRBJ2-1, with 7 bases fitting TRBD2. The V gene end was trimmed by 8 bases and the J gene end by 4 bases; junction bases not matched to a gene: 8. CDR1 and CDR2 (germline): MNHEY, SMNVEV (reference sequence). The CDR3 totals 14 residues. For the CDR3, the DNA is TGTGCCAGCCATGGCGGGAGACGATACAATGAGCAGTTCTTC. Translated: CASHGGRRYNEQFF.

This chain links TRBV21-1 with TRBJ2-1; the tabulated D call, TRBD2, remains unverified against the DNA. TRBV21-1 is flagged as a pseudogene. The CDR3 has 19 amino acids. Here the CDR3 reads CASSNGPSGVPSGYNEQFF. The DNA of the CDR3 is TGTGCCAGCAGCAATGGGCCTAGCGGGGTACCATCGGGCTACAATGAGCAGTTCTTC.

This chain links TRBV6-6 with TRBJ2-1; D remains ambiguous. This CDR3 is built from 13 residues. CDR1 and CDR2 (germline): MNHNY, SVGAGI (reference sequence). Trimming removed 2 bases at V and 5 bases at J, with 7 bases between. CDR3 coding DNA: TGTGCCAGCAGTTACGTTCCGAACAATGAGCAGTTCTTC. Protein: CASSYVPNNEQFF.

This chain joins TRBV27 and TRBJ2-1, with no clear D. This CDR3 is 16 amino acids long. V was shortened by 3 bases and J by 0 bases, with 12 bases between the two germline ends. From germline, CDR1 is MNHEY and CDR2 SMNVEV (reference sequence). The CDR3 sequence is CASSFPARSSYNEQFF. Written as DNA, the CDR3 is TGTGCCAGCAGTTTCCCCGCCCGGAGCTCCTACAATGAGCAGTTCTTC.

V and J are TRBV2 and TRBJ1-5, with no clear D. Germline V lookup: CDR1 SNHLY, CDR2 FYNNEI. Trimming cost V 7 bases and J 8 bases, with 12 bases left between them. The CDR3 length is 12 residues. DNA for the CDR3: TGTGCCAGCACAGAGGGTAGGGAGCCCCAGCATTTT. It codes for CASTEGREPQHF.

This clone was counted once. The CDR3 loop reads CASSVGGTRADTQYF. Here the CDR3 DNA reads TGTGCCAGCAGCGTAGGGGGGACGCGGGCCGATACGCAGTATTTT. The chain is built from TRBV9 and TRBJ2-3; tentatively, D is TRBD1 or TRBD2 (5 bases each). Trimming took off 0 bases at V and 6 bases at J, with 14 bases between the two ends. The CDR3 length is 15 residues. Germline lookup yields CDR1 SGDLS and CDR2 YYNGEE.

The CDR3 region is CASSDGTGQNIQYF. The DNA for the CDR3 is TGTGCCAGCAGCGATGGGACAGGGCAAAACATTCAGTACTTC. This chain joins TRBV5-6 and TRBJ2-4; 9 bases are shared with TRBD1. V shed 4 bases and J 5 bases; nucleotides not matched to a gene: 4. The CDR3 is 14 residues long. Germline V CDR1 and CDR2: SGHDT, YYEEEE.

This chain links TRBV27 with TRBJ2-3; weak D call: TRBD2 (6 bases). CDR1 MNHEY and CDR2 SMNVEV come from the germline V gene (reference sequence). Deletions cut 1 base from V and 1 base from J, with 9 bases between. The CDR3 is made up of 15 amino acids. The CDR3 region is CASSLYPSGTDTQYF. The CDR3 DNA follows: TGTGCCAGCAGTTTATATCCTAGCGGCACAGATACGCAGTATTTT.

The chain carries TRBV4-1 and TRBJ1-2, with no clear D. Trimming left V 4 bases short and J 5 bases short, with 17 bases between. This CDR3 has 15 residues. Germline V gene data show CDR1 as MGHRA and CDR2 as YSYEKL. In nucleotides, the CDR3 is TGCGCCAGCAGCCCGGAGGAGGCCAGGAGTTATGGCTACACCTTC. Translating gives CASSPEEARSYGYTF.

The V and J genes are TRBV28 and TRBJ2-2; 10 bases line up with TRBD1. The CDR3 length is 15 residues. The germline V gene encodes CDR1 MDHEN and CDR2 SYDVKM. The V segment lost 2 bases and the J segment 6 bases; nucleotides outside the gene matches: 3. The CDR3 DNA follows: TGTGCCAGCAGTTTAGAGACAGGGGGCTCCGGGGAGCTGTTTTTT. Amino acids: CASSLETGGSGELFF.

This clone was counted a single time. This sequence joins TRBV5-6 and TRBJ1-1; a weak D match, TRBD1 (5 bases). Trimming left V 0 bases short and J 6 bases short, with 9 bases between. The CDR3 runs 13 residues. From germline, CDR1 is SGHDT and CDR2 YYEEEE. CDR3 sequence (DNA): TGTGCCAGCAGCTTGGGAGCAGGGCCTGAAGCTTTCTTT. It encodes CASSLGAGPEAFF.

This rearrangement joins TRBV7-9 to TRBJ2-3; the D gene is possibly TRBD2 (6 bases). In germline, CDR1 is SEHNR, CDR2 FQNEAQ (reference sequence). V lost 4 bases and J 2 bases, leaving 13 bases between the germline ends. CDR3 length equals 15 residues. CDR3 amino acids: CASSSRDSLTDTQYF. Here the CDR3 DNA reads TGTGCCAGCAGCTCCCGGGACTCTCTCACAGATACGCAGTATTTT.

The V call is TRBV10-3, the J call TRBJ2-7; 14 bases agree with TRBD2. V shed 6 bases and J 1 base; nucleotides not matched to a gene: 2. Looked up from germline, CDR1 is ENHRY and CDR2 is SYGVKD. The length of the CDR3 is 15 residues. CDR3 sequence reads: CAIRRTSGGSYEQYF. CDR3 coding DNA: TGTGCCATCAGGCGGACTAGCGGGGGGTCCTACGAGCAGTACTTC.

The chain uses TRBV10-3 and TRBJ2-3, with D possibly being TRBD2 (5 bases). V was trimmed by 7 bases and J by 2 bases, leaving 10 bases between them. The CDR3 totals 13 residues. Looked up from germline, CDR1 is ENHRY and CDR2 is SYGVKD. CDR3 residues: CAIMSGSTDTQYF. The CDR3 nucleotides read TGTGCCATCATGAGCGGATCCACAGATACGCAGTATTTT.

A single count supports this clone. The chain is built from TRBV7-9 and TRBJ2-7; TRBD2 might be the D (7 bases). Trimming took off 2 bases at V and 2 bases at J, with 13 bases between the two ends. The CDR3 contains 15 residues. Germline-derived CDR1 and CDR2 are SEHNR and FQNEAQ (reference sequence). The CDR3 reads CASSLFGEGAYEQYF. CDR3 bases: TGTGCCAGCAGCTTATTTGGGGAGGGGGCCTACGAGCAGTACTTC.

V is TRBV11-1 and J is TRBJ2-3; the match to TRBD2 covers 10 bases. The CDR3 is 17 residues long. CDR1 and CDR2 from the germline V gene are SGHAT and FQDESV (reference sequence). Trimming cost V 0 bases and J 7 bases; bases outside gene matches: 10. The DNA of the CDR3 is TGTGCCAGCAGCTTAGCGCAAGCGGGAGGGCCTCTAAATACGCAGTATTTT. Translating gives CASSLAQAGGPLNTQYF.

The chain has TRBV7-9 and TRBJ2-7, with D possibly matching TRBD1 (6 bases). CDR3 length: 14 amino acids. Germline CDR1 reads SEHNR; CDR2 reads FQNEAQ (reference sequence). Trimming removed 4 bases at V and 12 bases at J, with 22 bases between. CDR3 nucleotides: TGTGCCAGCAGCTCACCCGGTCAGGGGCCGAGAGTGTACTTC. Encoded protein: CASSSPGQGPRVYF.

The V gene is TRBV19, the J gene TRBJ2-7; no clear D gene. CDR3 length: 12 residues. CDR1 is LNHDA and CDR2 is SQIVND in the germline V gene (reference sequence). The V end was cut by 4 bases, the J end by 6 bases, with 10 bases between. CDR3 nucleotide sequence: TGTGCCAGTAGTACGCTAGACGGCGAGCAGTACTTC. It is translated as CASSTLDGEQYF.

This chain connects TRBV5-8 to TRBJ1-4; TRBD1 agrees at 7 bases. The CDR3 has 15 residues. With V trimmed by 5 bases and J by 3 bases, 7 bases remained unmatched. Germline CDR1 SGHTS, CDR2 YDEGEE. DNA for the CDR3: TGTGCCAGCAGAACCACAGGGGCCTCTAATGAAAAACTGTTTTTT. Translating gives CASRTTGASNEKLFF. Combining the CDR3 with reference TRBV5-8 and TRBJ1-4 gives the whole variable domain EAGVTQSPTHLIKTRGQQATLRCSPISGHTSVYWYQQALGLGLQFLLWYDEGEERNRGNFPPRFSGRQFPNYSSELNVNALELEDSALYLCASRTTGASNEKLFFGSGTQLSVL.

The V gene is TRBV7-8, the J gene TRBJ2-7; 11 bases are a match to TRBD2. V shed 5 bases, J shed 3 bases, and the junction held 12 bases outside the gene matches. Germline V gives CDR1 SGHVS, CDR2 FQNEAQ. This CDR3 spans 17 amino acids. CDR3 protein: CASSPRGLAAGHYEQYF. The CDR3 region has the DNA TGTGCCAGCAGCCCCCGGGGACTAGCGGCCGGGCACTACGAGCAGTACTTC. Together with reference TRBV7-8 and TRBJ2-7, the CDR3 gives the full variable domain: GAGVSQSPRYKVAKRGQDVALRCDPISGHVSLFWYQQALGQGPEFLTYFQNEAQLDKSGLPSDRFFAERPEGSVSTLKIQRTQQEDSAVYLCASSPRGLAAGHYEQYFGPGTRLTVT.

The gene calls are TRBV6-5 and TRBJ2-6; the D call may be TRBD1 or TRBD2 (5 bases each). The CDR3 length is 15 residues. Trimming stripped 6 bases from V and 4 bases from J, with 13 bases between. Germline CDR1 MNHEY, CDR2 SVGAGI. The CDR3 region is CASSPGAAGANVLTF. CDR3 in DNA: TGTGCCAGCAGCCCCGGGGCAGCCGGGGCCAACGTCCTGACTTTC.

The chain recombines TRBV29-1 with TRBJ2-7, with D perhaps assigned TRBD1 or TRBD2 (6 bases each). CDR3 length: 15 residues. Per the germline V gene, CDR1 is SQVTM and CDR2 is ANQGSEA. V was cut by 6 bases and J by 0 bases, with 18 bases left in between. The CDR3 coding sequence is TGCAGCGTCAACCCCGGGGGCTCTCCCTCCTACGAGCAGTACTTC. Amino acid sequence: CSVNPGGSPSYEQYF.

The rearrangement uses TRBV11-2 and TRBJ2-7; 8 bases match TRBD1. Germline V gene data show CDR1 as SGHAT and CDR2 as FQNNGV. The junction had 10 bases not matched to a gene; V was cut back by 5 bases and J by 7 bases. The length of the CDR3 is 14 residues. DNA of the CDR3: TGTGCCAGCAGCGCCCGGGACAGGCCTTCTGAGCAGTACTTC. Translated: CASSARDRPSEQYF.

This chain joins TRBV9 and TRBJ2-1; 10 nucleotides agree with TRBD2. CDR3 length: 17 amino acids. Per the germline V gene, CDR1 is SGDLS and CDR2 is YYNGEE. The V and J ends lost 0 bases and 4 bases, in that order; junction bases with no gene match: 7. In nucleotides, the CDR3 is TGTGCCAGCAGCGTAGGCCCTAGCGGGGGTACTTACAATGAGCAGTTCTTC. Translation: CASSVGPSGGTYNEQFF.